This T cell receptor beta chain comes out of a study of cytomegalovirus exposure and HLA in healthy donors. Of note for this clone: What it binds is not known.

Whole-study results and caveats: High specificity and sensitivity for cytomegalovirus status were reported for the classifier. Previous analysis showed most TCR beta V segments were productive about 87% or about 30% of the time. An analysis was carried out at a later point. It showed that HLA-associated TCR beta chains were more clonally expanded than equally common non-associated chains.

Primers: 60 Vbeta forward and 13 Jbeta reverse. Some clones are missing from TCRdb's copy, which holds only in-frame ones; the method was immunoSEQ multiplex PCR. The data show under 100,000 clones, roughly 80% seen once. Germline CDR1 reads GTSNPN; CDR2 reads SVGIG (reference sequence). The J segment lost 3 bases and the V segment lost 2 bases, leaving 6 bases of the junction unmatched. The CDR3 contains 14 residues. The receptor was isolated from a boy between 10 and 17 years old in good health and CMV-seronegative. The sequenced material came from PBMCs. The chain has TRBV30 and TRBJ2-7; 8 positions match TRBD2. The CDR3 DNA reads TGTGCCTGGAGTATTGGGACTAGGCGCTACGAGCAGTACTTC. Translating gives CAWSIGTRRYEQYF.